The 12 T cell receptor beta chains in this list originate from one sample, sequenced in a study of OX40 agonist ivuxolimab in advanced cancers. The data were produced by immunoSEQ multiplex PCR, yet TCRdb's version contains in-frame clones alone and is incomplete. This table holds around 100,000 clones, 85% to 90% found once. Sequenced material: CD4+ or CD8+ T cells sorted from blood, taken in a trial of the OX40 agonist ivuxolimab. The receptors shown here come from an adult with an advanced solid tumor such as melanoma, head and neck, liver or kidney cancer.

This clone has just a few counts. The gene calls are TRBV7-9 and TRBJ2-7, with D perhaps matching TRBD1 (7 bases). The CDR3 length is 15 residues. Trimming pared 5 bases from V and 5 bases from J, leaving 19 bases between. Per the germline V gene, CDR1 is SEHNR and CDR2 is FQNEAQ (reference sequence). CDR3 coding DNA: TGTGCCAGCAGCCCCCGGAGGGGGCAACTTGACGAGCAGTACTTC. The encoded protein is CASSPRRGQLDEQYF.

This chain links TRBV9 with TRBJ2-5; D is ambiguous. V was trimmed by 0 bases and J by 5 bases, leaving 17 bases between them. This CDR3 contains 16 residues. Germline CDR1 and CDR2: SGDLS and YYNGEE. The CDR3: CASSVAIGEGFETQYF. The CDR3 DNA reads TGTGCCAGCAGCGTAGCGATTGGGGAAGGGTTTGAGACCCAGTACTTC. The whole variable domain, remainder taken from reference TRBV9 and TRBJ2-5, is DSGVTQTPKHLITATGQRVTLRCSPRSGDLSVYWYQQSLDQGLQFLIQYYNGEERAKGNILERFSAQQFPDLHSELNLSSLELGDSALYFCASSVAIGEGFETQYFGPGTRLLVL.

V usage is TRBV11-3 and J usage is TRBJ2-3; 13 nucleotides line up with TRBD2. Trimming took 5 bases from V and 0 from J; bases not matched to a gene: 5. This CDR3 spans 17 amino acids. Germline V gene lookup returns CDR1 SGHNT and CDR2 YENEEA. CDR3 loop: CASSPGLAGVSTDTQYF. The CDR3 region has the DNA TGTGCCAGCAGCCCCGGACTAGCGGGAGTAAGCACAGATACGCAGTATTTT.

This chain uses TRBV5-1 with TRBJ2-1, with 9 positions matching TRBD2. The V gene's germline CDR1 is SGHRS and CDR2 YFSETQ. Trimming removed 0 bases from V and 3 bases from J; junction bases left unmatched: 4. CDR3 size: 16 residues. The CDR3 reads CASSLDSAGGYNEQFF. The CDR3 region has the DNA TGCGCCAGCAGCTTGGATTCAGCGGGAGGCTACAATGAGCAGTTCTTC.

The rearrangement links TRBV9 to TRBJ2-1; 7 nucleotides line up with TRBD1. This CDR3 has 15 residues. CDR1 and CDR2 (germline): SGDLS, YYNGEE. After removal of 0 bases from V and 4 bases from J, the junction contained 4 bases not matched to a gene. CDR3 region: CASSVGQGRYNEQFF. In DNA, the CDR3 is TGTGCCAGCAGCGTAGGACAGGGCAGATACAATGAGCAGTTCTTC. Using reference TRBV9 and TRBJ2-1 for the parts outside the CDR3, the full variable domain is DSGVTQTPKHLITATGQRVTLRCSPRSGDLSVYWYQQSLDQGLQFLIQYYNGEERAKGNILERFSAQQFPDLHSELNLSSLELGDSALYFCASSVGQGRYNEQFFGPGTRLTVL.

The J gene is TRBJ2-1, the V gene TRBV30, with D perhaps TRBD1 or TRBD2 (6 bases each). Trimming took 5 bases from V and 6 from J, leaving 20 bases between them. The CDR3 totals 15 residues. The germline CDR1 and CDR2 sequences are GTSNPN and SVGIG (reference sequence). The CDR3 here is CAWEGGRGASNEQFF. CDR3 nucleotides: TGTGCCTGGGAGGGGGGCAGGGGAGCGAGCAATGAGCAGTTCTTC.

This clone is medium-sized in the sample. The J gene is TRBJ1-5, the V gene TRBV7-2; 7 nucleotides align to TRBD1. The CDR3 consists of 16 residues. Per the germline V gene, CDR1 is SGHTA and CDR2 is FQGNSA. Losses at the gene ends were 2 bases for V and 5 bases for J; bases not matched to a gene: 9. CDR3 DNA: TGTGCCAGCAGCTTACTGTCAGGGGGGGGGCATCAGCCCCAGCATTTT. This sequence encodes CASSLLSGGGHQPQHF.

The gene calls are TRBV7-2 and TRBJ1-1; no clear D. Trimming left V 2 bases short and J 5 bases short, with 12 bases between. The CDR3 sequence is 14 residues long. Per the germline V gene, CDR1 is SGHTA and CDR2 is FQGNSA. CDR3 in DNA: TGTGCCAGCAGCTTAAGGAGTCGGGGAACTGAAGCTTTCTTT. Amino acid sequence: CASSLRSRGTEAFF.

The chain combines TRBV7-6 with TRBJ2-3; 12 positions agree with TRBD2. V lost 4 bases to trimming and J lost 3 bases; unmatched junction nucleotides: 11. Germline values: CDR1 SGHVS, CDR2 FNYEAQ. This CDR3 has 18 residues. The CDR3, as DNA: TGTGCCAGCAGCTCCTCGGGGACTAGCGGGTCATTTACAGATACGCAGTATTTT. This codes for CASSSSGTSGSFTDTQYF.

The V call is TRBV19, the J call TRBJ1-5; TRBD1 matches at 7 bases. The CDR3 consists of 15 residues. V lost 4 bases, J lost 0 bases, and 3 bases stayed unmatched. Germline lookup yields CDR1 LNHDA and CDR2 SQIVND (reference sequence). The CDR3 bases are TGTGCCAGTAGTACGGGACAGTATAGCAATCAGCCCCAGCATTTT. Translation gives CASSTGQYSNQPQHF.

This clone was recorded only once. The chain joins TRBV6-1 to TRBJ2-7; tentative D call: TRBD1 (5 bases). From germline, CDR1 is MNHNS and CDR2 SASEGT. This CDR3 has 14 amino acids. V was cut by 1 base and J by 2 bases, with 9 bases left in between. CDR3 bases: TGTGCCAGCAGTGAAGACAGGAACCCCTACGAGCAGTACTTC. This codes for CASSEDRNPYEQYF.

The CDR3 DNA sequence: TGCGCCAGCAGCTTGGCCCTCTCCAGCACAGATACGCAGTATTTT. It specifies CASSLALSSTDTQYF. The chain links TRBV5-1 to TRBJ2-3; the D is unclear. The germline gives CDR1 SGHRS, CDR2 YFSETQ. The CDR3 extends over 15 amino acids. Trimming stripped 0 bases from V and 0 bases from J, with 8 bases between.